The next 5 T cell receptor beta chains were all read from a single sample in a study of cytomegalovirus exposure and HLA in healthy donors. The PCR ran on 60 Vbeta and 13 Jbeta primers. Profiled with immunoSEQ multiplex PCR; TCRdb holds only in-frame clones, not every one. This sample has around 150,000 clones; roughly 80% occur once, and the top ten carry under 1.5%. Sequencing input: PBMCs. The source is a woman in her 30s in good health and CMV-seronegative.

The chain combines TRBV9 with TRBJ1-2, with D unresolved. This CDR3 is 15 amino acids long. V was trimmed by 0 bases and J by 4 bases, leaving 13 bases between them. Germline V gene data show CDR1 as SGDLS and CDR2 as YYNGEE. The CDR3 spells CASSVGHTLTYGYTF. The CDR3 DNA reads TGTGCCAGCAGCGTAGGACACACACTCACCTATGGCTACACCTTC. Combining the CDR3 with reference TRBV9 and TRBJ1-2 gives the whole variable domain DSGVTQTPKHLITATGQRVTLRCSPRSGDLSVYWYQQSLDQGLQFLIQYYNGEERAKGNILERFSAQQFPDLHSELNLSSLELGDSALYFCASSVGHTLTYGYTFGSGTRLTVV.

V usage is TRBV5-1 and J usage is TRBJ1-1, with D unclear. The germline V gene has CDR1 SGHRS and CDR2 YFSETQ. V shed 0 bases and J shed 5 bases, with 14 bases lying between them. CDR3 length: 15 amino acids. This CDR3 reads CASSLGGGGKTEAFF. The CDR3 bases are TGCGCCAGCAGCTTGGGAGGAGGAGGGAAGACTGAAGCTTTCTTT.

The genes are TRBV6-1 and TRBJ2-5, with D possibly being TRBD1 (6 bases). The CDR3 runs 14 residues. Trimming took 1 base from V and 7 from J, leaving 13 bases between them. Germline V CDR1 and CDR2: MNHNS, SASEGT. In nucleotides, the CDR3 is TGTGCCAGCAGTGAAGGACAGGCCTGGGGGACCCAGTACTTC. Its translation: CASSEGQAWGTQYF.

The chain has TRBV19 and TRBJ2-4, with TRBD1 as a possible D gene (5 bases). Deletions cut 3 bases from V and 6 bases from J, with 15 bases between. Germline V CDR1 and CDR2: LNHDA, SQIVND (reference sequence). The CDR3 consists of 15 residues. The CDR3 nucleotides are TGTGCCAGTAGTATCGCCGCAGGGTTGCGAAACATTCAGTACTTC. Translated: CASSIAAGLRNIQYF.

DNA of the CDR3: TGTGCCAGCGGCCGGGACAGGGGGCAGGGGGGGTCACCCCTCCACTTT. Its translation is CASGRDRGQGGSPLHF. V is TRBV27 and J is TRBJ1-6, with 12 bases lining up with TRBD1. Looked up from germline, CDR1 is MNHEY and CDR2 is SMNVEV (reference sequence). This CDR3 region has 16 residues. The J segment lost 10 bases and the V segment lost 8 bases, leaving 12 bases of the junction unmatched.